The 9 T cell receptor beta chains below were found in one sample sequenced in a study of identical twins. Each CDR3 protein gets one entry after TCRdb re-called the 5' RACE reads with MiXCR. There are a few hundred thousand distinct CDR3 sequences in the sample; roughly an eighth occur only once, and approximately 0.9% lies in the top ten. This same sample was also part of a study on yellow fever vaccine responses in identical twins.

The sequencing input was CD4+ T cells sorted from blood. These receptors were collected from a woman aged 18-30 years in good health.

The chain is built from TRBV7-2 and TRBJ2-5; 9 bases fit TRBD1. Germline assignment: CDR1 SGHTA and CDR2 FQGNSA. The CDR3 extends over 15 amino acids. With V trimmed by 4 bases and J by 1 base, 4 bases remained unmatched. The CDR3 DNA reads TGTGCCAGCAGCTCCCCGGACAGGGGCCAAGAGACCCAGTACTTC. This codes for CASSSPDRGQETQYF.

The rearrangement uses TRBV6-1 and TRBJ2-1, with D possibly matching TRBD2 (5 bases). Trimming removed 10 bases at V and 0 bases at J, with 13 bases between. The CDR3 is 14 amino acids. Germline CDR1 and CDR2: MNHNS and SASEGT. The CDR3 spells CATTRGGSYNEQFF. The CDR3 nucleotides read TGTGCCACCACACGGGGTGGCTCCTACAATGAGCAGTTCTTC.

The chain is built from TRBV7-9 and TRBJ1-3; no firm D call. Germline V gene data show CDR1 as SEHNR and CDR2 as FQNEAQ (reference sequence). The CDR3 sequence is 15 residues long. V lost 5 bases and J 2 bases, leaving 13 bases between the germline ends. The CDR3 is CASSQTDKPGNTIYF. The DNA for the CDR3 is TGTGCCAGCAGCCAAACAGATAAGCCTGGAAACACCATATATTTT.

The chain recombines TRBV7-2 with TRBJ2-3, with a weak D call TRBD2 (5 bases). Germline values: CDR1 SGHTA, CDR2 FQGNSA. V lost 6 bases and J lost 6, with 13 bases in between. The CDR3 sequence is 13 residues long. CDR3 region: CASRNPPGDTQYF. The CDR3 bases are TGTGCCAGCAGGAATCCGCCGGGGGATACGCAGTATTTT.

This clonotype was observed a handful of times. The CDR3 protein is CASSQEVSYEQYF. Here the CDR3 DNA reads TGCGCCAGCAGCCAAGAGGTCTCCTACGAGCAGTACTTC. The chain has TRBV4-3 and TRBJ2-7; no clear D gene. Germline CDR1 LGHNA, CDR2 YSLEER. The CDR3 extends over 13 amino acids. The V end lost 0 bases, the J end lost 0 bases, and 3 bases lay between the germline ends.

This clonotype has ten or more counts. The chain uses TRBV5-6 and TRBJ2-3; TRBD2 aligns across 11 bases. CDR1 SGHDT and CDR2 YYEEEE come from the germline V gene. Trimming removed 3 bases from V and 4 bases from J; junction bases left unmatched: 13. The CDR3 is 18 amino acids. The DNA of the CDR3 is TGTGCCAGCAGCTCCCTTGGGGTAGCGGGAGGGACCCCAGATACGCAGTATTTT. This codes for CASSSLGVAGGTPDTQYF.

Only a few counts were recorded for this clonotype. This chain links TRBV18 with TRBJ2-7; 11 bases map to TRBD2. This CDR3 region has 15 residues. J gave up 6 bases and V 3 bases, and 7 bases lay outside the gene matches. Germline CDR1 KGHSH, CDR2 LQKENI. CDR3 sequence: CASSPSLAGDGEQYF. The CDR3 DNA is TGTGCCAGCTCACCGTCACTAGCGGGAGACGGCGAGCAGTACTTC.

This clonotype appeared a few times. The rearrangement links TRBV6-2 or TRBV6-3 to TRBJ2-7, with D unclear. The CDR3 contains 13 residues. Per the germline V gene, CDR1 is MNHEY and CDR2 is SVGEGT. Trimming removed 6 bases at V and 3 bases at J, with 12 bases between. This chain's CDR3 is CASRPVIGYEQYF. Here the CDR3 DNA reads TGTGCCAGCAGACCCGTTATCGGCTACGAGCAGTACTTC.

On this clonotype: A read error may be the cause here, since a much bigger clone is one base away. The conserved final phenylalanine or tryptophan is absent from the CDR3, which likely points to a read error. The J gene is TRBJ1-2, the V gene TRBV7-9, with 10 bases matching TRBD1. Germline lookup yields CDR1 SEHNR and CDR2 FQNEAQ (reference sequence). V lost 5 bases, J lost 2 bases, and 5 bases stayed unmatched. CDR3 length equals 15 residues. Here the CDR3 reads CASSLPGQGNYGYTS. The CDR3 DNA sequence: TGTGCCAGCAGCCTGCCGGGACAGGGGAACTATGGCTACACCTCC.